The 3 T cell receptor beta chains presented below share a single source sample, sequenced in a study of T-cell memory formation after mild COVID-19. TCRdb redid the calling of the 5' RACE reads with MiXCR, one entry per CDR3 protein. The data show more than 250,000 distinct CDR3 sequences, with over 15% seen just once and 20% to 25% held by the top ten. Input material: PBMCs or a T cell subset sorted from them (not recorded which). The origin of the receptors is a man between 18 and 29 years old who had mild COVID-19 (a few samples of this study predate the infection). Cell type and time point are not known.

There are a few counts of this clonotype. The CDR3, as DNA: TGTGCCAGCAGTCCTAACCGCGGGACAGGACGATTTAAACTGTTTTTT. Its translation is CASSPNRGTGRFKLFF. V and J are TRBV6-6 and TRBJ1-4, with 8 bases that match TRBD1. Germline values: CDR1 MNHNY, CDR2 SVGAGI (reference sequence). The CDR3 runs 16 residues. The V and J ends lost 5 bases and 11 bases, in that order; junction bases with no gene match: 16.

The DNA of the CDR3 is TGTGCCAGCAGAGCAACAGGGGGCACTGAAGCTTTCTTT. It translates to CASRATGGTEAFF. The chain carries TRBV2 and TRBJ1-1; 8 nucleotides match TRBD1. CDR3 length: 13 residues. The junction had 4 bases not matched to a gene; V was cut back by 6 bases and J by 4 bases. Germline CDR1 and CDR2: SNHLY and FYNNEI.

The genes are TRBV4-3 and TRBJ2-7; tentatively, D is TRBD1 (6 bases). Germline V gene sequence: CDR1 LGHNA, CDR2 YSLEER. Trimming removed 3 bases at V and 2 bases at J, with 11 bases between. CDR3 length: 14 amino acids. CDR3 sequence (DNA): TGCGCCAGCAGCCATGCACAGGGCCCCTACGAGCAGTACTTC. Its translation is CASSHAQGPYEQYF.